The present TCR beta chain was sequenced within a study of blood T cells in healthy people across ages. Study-wide points: It was the long-lived donors that had more naive CD4+ cells and higher diversity than aged donors.

The germline V and J ends were trimmed by 0 bases and 4 bases, with 9 bases remaining between them. Germline-derived CDR1 and CDR2 are MNHNS and SASEGT. The CDR3 is made up of 14 amino acids. Using a J-beta primer mix together with a sample-barcoded 5' primer, a second PCR was run for roughly 6 to 11 cycles. MiXCR was run by TCRdb on the 5' RACE reads, yielding one entry per CDR3 protein. The table shows 500,000 to 700,000 distinct CDR3 sequences, with roughly 30% occurring only once. A few counts support this clonotype. Its antigen remains unknown. The receptor's source is a woman of 80 years or more in good health. V and J are TRBV6-1 and TRBJ1-1; the D gene is possibly TRBD1 (6 bases). Input material: blood. Here the CDR3 reads CASSEAGGVTEAFF. The CDR3 coding sequence is TGTGCCAGCAGTGAAGCAGGGGGGGTCACTGAAGCTTTCTTT.